The 8 T cell receptor beta chains given below trace back to one sample, sequenced in a study of cytomegalovirus exposure and HLA in healthy donors. The PCR ran on 60 Vbeta and 13 Jbeta primers. This table comes from immunoSEQ multiplex PCR, and its TCRdb copy is limited to in-frame clones, with some not included. The sample holds over 150,000 clones, 75% seen once. The source material was PBMCs. The receptors derive from a woman aged 50 to 60 in good health and CMV-seropositive.

About this clone itself: The missing conserved phenylalanine or tryptophan at the end of this CDR3 makes a read error likely. V and J are TRBV5-1 and TRBJ1-1; D is possibly TRBD1 (5 bases). There are 13 residues in the CDR3. V lost 1 base to trimming and J lost 5 bases, with 9 bases between them. Germline CDR1 is SGHRS and CDR2 is YFSETQ. The CDR3 sequence is CASSLRGNTEAFL. CDR3 nucleotide sequence: TGCGCCAGCAGCTTGCGGGGGAATACTGAAGCTTTCCTT.

This sequence joins TRBV6-4 and TRBJ2-5; 16 nucleotides align to TRBD2. The junction had 9 bases not matched to a gene; V was cut back by 9 bases and J by 2 bases. The CDR3 has 17 amino acids. Germline assignment: CDR1 MRHNA and CDR2 SNTAGT. CDR3: CARNGTSGGATQETQYF. The DNA for the CDR3 is TGTGCCAGGAACGGGACTAGCGGGGGGGCTACTCAAGAGACCCAGTACTTC.

The V gene is TRBV20-1, the J gene TRBJ1-1; D ambiguous. Trimming cost V 5 bases and J 6 bases, with 10 bases left between them. In germline, CDR1 is DFQATT, CDR2 SNEGSKA (reference sequence). The CDR3 has 11 amino acids. The CDR3 DNA reads TGCAGTGCTGCCCGAAGCCCTGAAGCTTTCTTT. Translated, it gives CSAARSPEAFF.

This clone was counted a few times. This sequence joins TRBV19 and TRBJ2-2; 8 nucleotides match TRBD1. The CDR3 runs to 16 residues. Germline V gene lookup returns CDR1 LNHDA and CDR2 SQIVND (reference sequence). J was trimmed by 2 bases and V by 4 bases; bases with no gene match: 6. The CDR3 here is CASSTSTGVNTGELFF. The DNA for the CDR3 is TGTGCCAGTAGTACCTCGACAGGGGTAAACACCGGGGAGCTGTTTTTT.

The chain carries TRBV6-5 and TRBJ2-7; 7 positions agree with TRBD2. The CDR3 sequence is 14 residues long. V lost 5 bases, J lost 3 bases, and 7 bases stayed unmatched. Germline CDR1 and CDR2: MNHEY and SVGAGI. CDR3 region: CASSVGLAGYEQYF. The CDR3, as DNA: TGTGCCAGCAGTGTGGGGTTAGCGGGCTACGAGCAGTACTTC.

The rearrangement joins TRBV6-5 to TRBJ2-7, with D hard to call. Trimming stripped 6 bases from V and 3 bases from J, with 15 bases between. The CDR3 loop spans 14 amino acids. From germline, CDR1 is MNHEY and CDR2 SVGAGI. CDR3 region: CASRPGQNLYEQYF. In nucleotides, the CDR3 is TGTGCCAGCAGACCTGGGCAAAACCTCTACGAGCAGTACTTC.

The chain joins TRBV7-9 to TRBJ1-4; weak D call: TRBD1 (5 bases). The CDR3 length is 14 residues. Germline V lookup: CDR1 SEHNR, CDR2 FQNEAQ (reference sequence). The germline V and J ends were trimmed by 1 base and 8 bases, with 11 bases remaining between them. This CDR3 is CASSLGGAREKLFF. The DNA of the CDR3 is TGTGCCAGCAGCTTAGGCGGGGCTCGGGAAAAACTGTTTTTT.

Notes on this clone: One end of the junction fails to match germline, which may point to a read error. V usage is TRBV4-1 and J usage is TRBJ1-2; the match to TRBD1 covers 8 bases. This CDR3 is 13 amino acids long. The germline CDR1 and CDR2 sequences are MGHRA and YSYEKL. The CDR3 region has the DNA TGCGCCAGCAGCCAAGCCGACAGGGGAAACATCGCCTTC. Residues: CASSQADRGNIAF.